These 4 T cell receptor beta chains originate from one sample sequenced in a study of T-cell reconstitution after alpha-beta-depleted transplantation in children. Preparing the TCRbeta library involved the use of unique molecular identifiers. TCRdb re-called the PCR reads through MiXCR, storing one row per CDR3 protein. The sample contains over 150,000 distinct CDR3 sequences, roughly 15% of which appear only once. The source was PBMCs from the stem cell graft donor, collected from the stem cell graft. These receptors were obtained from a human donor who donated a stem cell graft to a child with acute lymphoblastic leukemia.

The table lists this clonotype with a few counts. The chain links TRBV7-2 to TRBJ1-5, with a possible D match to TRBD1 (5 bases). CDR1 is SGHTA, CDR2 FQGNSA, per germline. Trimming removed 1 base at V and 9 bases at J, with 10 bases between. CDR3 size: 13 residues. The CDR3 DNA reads TGTGCCAGCAGCTTAGGGCAGAGGGGGCCCCAGCATTTT. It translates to CASSLGQRGPQHF.

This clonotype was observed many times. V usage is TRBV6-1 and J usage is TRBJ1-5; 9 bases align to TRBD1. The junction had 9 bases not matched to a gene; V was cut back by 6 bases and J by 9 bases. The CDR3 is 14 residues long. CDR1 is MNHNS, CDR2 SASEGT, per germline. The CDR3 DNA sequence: TGTGCCAGCAGAGCCGACAGGGGGTTAGGGCCCCAGCATTTT. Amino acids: CASRADRGLGPQHF.

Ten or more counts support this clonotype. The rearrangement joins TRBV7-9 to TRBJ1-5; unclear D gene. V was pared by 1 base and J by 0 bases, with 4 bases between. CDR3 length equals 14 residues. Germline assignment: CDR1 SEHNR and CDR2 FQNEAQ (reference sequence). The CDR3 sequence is CASSLGFSNQPQHF. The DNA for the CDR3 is TGTGCCAGCAGCTTAGGTTTTAGCAATCAGCCCCAGCATTTT.

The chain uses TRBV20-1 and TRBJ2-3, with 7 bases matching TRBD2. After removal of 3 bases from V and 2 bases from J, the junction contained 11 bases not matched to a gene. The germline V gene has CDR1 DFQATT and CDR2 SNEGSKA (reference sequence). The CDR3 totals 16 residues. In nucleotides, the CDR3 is TGCAGTGCTAGGCCTAGCGGCTTCAAATTCACAGATACGCAGTATTTT. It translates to CSARPSGFKFTDTQYF.